This T cell receptor beta chain was sequenced in a study of neurological immune-mediated disorders. CDR1 and CDR2 from the germline V gene are SEHNR and FQNEAQ (reference sequence). There are 15 residues in the CDR3. The trim removed 5 bases at V and 4 bases at J, leaving 8 bases unmatched. This clonotype was counted at least ten times. Its antigen remains unknown. Study-wide points: None of the features examined (clinical or MRI) was associated with the multiple sclerosis repertoire cluster. The repertoires of 18 of 34 multiple sclerosis patients fell into one related-CDR3 cluster (a possible signature) under phylogenetic grouping.

As for the cDNA, it was generated by 5'RACE with 10-nucleotide random UMIs. One entry per CDR3 protein, called by TCRdb with MiXCR from the 5' RACE reads. The sample holds roughly 52,000 distinct CDR3 sequences; around 4% are singletons and the top ten take under 8.5%. 2 million unsorted PBMCs were stored in RNAlater at -80 °C before RNA extraction. The chain has TRBV7-9 and TRBJ2-5; 9 bases line up with TRBD1. The sample comprised PBMCs. The clonotype comes from a man aged 55 to 69 with multiple sclerosis. CDR3 nucleotides: TGTGCCAGCAGCCCGGGACAGGGTTGGATAGAGACCCAGTACTTC. Translating gives CASSPGQGWIETQYF.